This is a list of T cell receptor beta chains from one sample in a study of cytomegalovirus exposure and HLA in healthy donors. Generated by immunoSEQ multiplex PCR, the TCRdb table keeps only in-frame clones and is missing some. The sample carries 170,000 or so clones, under 80% recorded once. Sequencing was performed on PBMCs. Source of these receptors: a woman aged 25 to 39 in good health and CMV-seronegative. Both conserved end residues are part of each CDR3. A D gene is named only where the DNA matches it firmly. Expanded clones are given a class, and other clones once, few, many or no size at all.

.,TRBV28,TRBJ2-1,.,CASSLLGGALNEQFF
.,TRBV27,TRBJ2-7,.,CASSSGLLYEQYF
.,TRBV30,TRBJ1-4,few,CAWSVQEKLFF
.,TRBV7-9,TRBJ2-7,.,CASSPPDRDEQYF
TRBD1,TRBV19,TRBJ1-3,.,CASHGQGGGNTIYF
TRBD1,TRBV5-1,TRBJ1-2,.,CASSLTGEANYGYTF
TRBD1,TRBV2,TRBJ1-1,.,CATKARGPNTEAFF
TRBD1,TRBV2,TRBJ1-1,.,CASREDRTGEAFF
TRBD1,TRBV5-1,TRBJ2-3,.,CASSLGGTGFSNTQYF
.,TRBV14,TRBJ1-1,.,CASSQGIGVNTEAFF
TRBD2,TRBV5-8,TRBJ2-2,.,CASSLVGGVNTGELFF